These 24 T cell receptor beta chains were all obtained from the same sample, sequenced in a study of blood T cell repertoires in COVID-19. Measured with immunoSEQ multiplex PCR; TCRdb has only the in-frame clones, and not every one. The sample lists around 40,000 clones, around 87% seen once, with roughly 4.2% in the top ten. The sample was peripheral blood. These receptors came from a man aged 40-49 years with COVID-19, enrolled during active disease.

The CDR3 loop reads CASSVAGGYEQYF. The CDR3 bases are TGTGCCAGCAGTGTAGCGGGAGGGTACGAGCAGTACTTC. V and J are TRBV2 and TRBJ2-7; 11 nucleotides match TRBD2. V shed 4 bases, J shed 4 bases, and the junction held 0 bases outside the gene matches. The CDR3 consists of 13 residues. Germline CDR1 and CDR2: SNHLY and FYNNEI.

The chain carries TRBV11-2 and TRBJ2-3, with 11 bases identical to TRBD1. Trimming removed 5 bases from V and 4 bases from J; junction bases left unmatched: 14. The CDR3 totals 18 residues. Germline CDR1 and CDR2: SGHAT and FQNNGV. This CDR3 is CASSRRTGGGMFPDTQYF. Written as DNA, the CDR3 is TGTGCCAGCAGCAGACGGACAGGGGGCGGTATGTTTCCAGATACGCAGTATTTT.

This sequence joins TRBV6-5 and TRBJ1-6; D remains unclear. Trimming removed 5 bases from V and 8 bases from J, with 7 bases in between. The CDR3 extends over 12 amino acids. Germline loops: CDR1 MNHEY, CDR2 SVGAGI. In DNA form, the CDR3 reads TGTGCCAGCAGTACTCTTGATTCACCCCTCCACTTT. Its protein product is CASSTLDSPLHF.

The genes are TRBV30 and TRBJ1-1, with D perhaps matching TRBD1 (6 bases). CDR3 size: 13 residues. Germline-derived CDR1 and CDR2 are GTSNPN and SVGIG (reference sequence). Trimming took off 6 bases at V and 1 base at J, with 12 bases between the two ends. The CDR3, as DNA: TGTGCCTGCCGGAGGGGGGGGAACACTGAAGCTTTCTTT. Translating it yields CACRRGGNTEAFF. The complete variable domain, with remaining parts taken from reference TRBV30 and TRBJ1-1, reads SQTIHQWPATLVQPVGSPLSLECTVEGTSNPNLYWYRQAAGRGLQLLFYSVGIGQISSEVPQNLSASRPQDRQFILSSKKLLLSDSGFYLCACRRGGNTEAFFGQGTRLTVV.

The V and J genes are TRBV6-1 and TRBJ2-4, with D possibly matching TRBD2 (7 bases). V was clipped by 2 bases and J by 4 bases, with 15 bases between them. Germline V gene sequence: CDR1 MNHNS, CDR2 SASEGT. CDR3 length: 16 residues. The CDR3 nucleotides read TGTGCCAGCAGTGAAAATCGGGGGGCCTCAAAAAACATTCAGTACTTC. Its protein product is CASSENRGASKNIQYF.

The gene calls are TRBV29-1 and TRBJ1-1, with D unclear. CDR1 is SQVTM and CDR2 is ANQGSEA in the germline V gene. The CDR3 contains 13 residues. V dropped 7 bases and J dropped 1 base, with 13 bases sitting between them. The CDR3 here is CSGSGRANTEAFF. The CDR3 nucleotides read TGCAGCGGCTCGGGTCGAGCGAACACTGAAGCTTTCTTT. Using reference TRBV29-1 and TRBJ1-1 for the parts outside the CDR3, the full variable domain is SAVISQKPSRDICQRGTSLTIQCQVDSQVTMMFWYRQQPGQSLTLIATANQGSEATYESGFVIDKFPISRPNLTFSTLTVSNMSPEDSSIYLCSGSGRANTEAFFGQGTRLTVV.

The chain has TRBV19 and TRBJ2-5; 8 bases match TRBD1. The CDR3 sequence is 13 residues long. Germline CDR1 reads LNHDA; CDR2 reads SQIVND (reference sequence). The V gene end was trimmed by 3 bases and the J gene end by 4 bases; junction bases not matched to a gene: 1. The CDR3 DNA is TGTGCCAGTAGTATCGACAGGGGAGAGACCCAGTACTTC. This codes for CASSIDRGETQYF. The full variable domain, with the rest looked up from reference TRBV19 and TRBJ2-5, is DGGITQSPKYLFRKEGQNVTLSCEQNLNHDAMYWYRQDPGQGLRLIYYSQIVNDFQKGDIAEGYSVSREKKESFPLTVTSAQKNPTAFYLCASSIDRGETQYFGPGTRLLVL.

The CDR3 here is CASSLVGGPFEQYF. The CDR3 DNA follows: TGTGCCAGCAGCTTGGTGGGGGGGCCTTTCGAGCAGTACTTC. The chain uses TRBV5-5 and TRBJ2-7; D possibly corresponds to TRBD2 (7 bases). The ends were cut back, 0 bases at V and 6 bases at J, with 13 bases in the middle. The CDR3 runs 14 residues. Germline V gene data show CDR1 as SGHKS and CDR2 as YYEKEE (reference sequence).

The rearrangement uses TRBV6-5 and TRBJ2-5, with 9 bases matching TRBD1. Germline CDR1 and CDR2: MNHEY and SVGAGI. V shed 10 bases, J shed 4 bases, and the junction held 7 bases outside the gene matches. The CDR3 consists of 13 residues. Here the CDR3 reads CANPGQGVETQYF. The CDR3 DNA reads TGTGCCAATCCGGGACAGGGAGTAGAGACCCAGTACTTC.

The V and J genes are TRBV10-3 and TRBJ1-2, with D perhaps matching TRBD1 (5 bases). The CDR3 extends over 13 amino acids. The ends were cut back, 5 bases at V and 6 bases at J, with 13 bases in the middle. Per the germline V gene, CDR1 is ENHRY and CDR2 is SYGVKD. CDR3 in amino acids: CAISRGEGDGYTF. CDR3 sequence (DNA): TGTGCCATCAGTCGGGGGGAAGGAGATGGCTACACCTTC.

DNA of the CDR3: TGTGCCAGCACCCTACTAGCGGGTGATAAGAAGACCCAGTACTTC. This translates into CASTLLAGDKKTQYF. V is TRBV5-6 and J is TRBJ2-5; 9 bases are a match to TRBD2. This CDR3 is 15 amino acids long. Germline V gene data show CDR1 as SGHDT and CDR2 as YYEEEE. Germline trimming cut 6 bases from V and 6 bases from J; bases unmatched to any gene: 12.

The chain has TRBV6-6 and TRBJ2-6; TRBD1 might be the D (5 bases). The V gene's germline CDR1 is MNHNY and CDR2 SVGAGI (reference sequence). V lost 5 bases to trimming and J lost 0 bases, with 11 bases between them. The CDR3 is 16 residues long. The chain's CDR3 is CASSRTTLSGANVLTF. For the CDR3, the DNA is TGTGCCAGCAGTCGGACAACCCTCTCTGGGGCCAACGTCCTGACTTTC.

V gene TRBV27 combines with J gene TRBJ2-6; 11 nucleotides agree with TRBD1. The CDR3 runs to 18 residues. Germline CDR1 is MNHEY and CDR2 is SMNVEV (reference sequence). V gave up 6 bases and J gave up 0 bases; unmatched junction bases: 7. As DNA, the CDR3 is TGTGCCAGCAGGGCTGGGACAGGGGGGTTCTCTGGGGCCAACGTCCTGACTTTC. Translating it yields CASRAGTGGFSGANVLTF.

The chain joins TRBV19 to TRBJ1-4; possible D gene TRBD1, 6 bases. From germline, CDR1 is LNHDA and CDR2 SQIVND (reference sequence). CDR3 length: 15 amino acids. V was clipped by 2 bases and J by 8 bases, with 15 bases between them. The CDR3 bases are TGTGCCAGTAGTATATATGGGACAAAGGGAGAAAAACTGTTTTTT. Translating gives CASSIYGTKGEKLFF.

The chain recombines TRBV19 with TRBJ2-5; tentative D call: TRBD1 (7 bases). The V end was cut by 5 bases, the J end by 5 bases, with 18 bases between. The CDR3 runs to 15 residues. Per germline, CDR1 LNHDA and CDR2 SQIVND (reference sequence). CDR3 sequence: CASSRTGLRGETQYF. As DNA, the CDR3 is TGTGCCAGTAGTCGGACAGGCCTACGGGGGGAGACCCAGTACTTC.

The DNA of the CDR3 is TGCGCCAGCAGCTCCGGGACTAGCGGTGCCTACGAGCAGTACTTC. Protein sequence: CASSSGTSGAYEQYF. The V call is TRBV5-1, the J call TRBJ2-7; 11 bases fit TRBD2. In germline, CDR1 is SGHRS, CDR2 YFSETQ. The CDR3 covers 15 residues. The V segment lost 3 bases and the J segment 2 bases; nucleotides outside the gene matches: 4. The full variable domain, with the rest looked up from reference TRBV5-1 and TRBJ2-7, is KAGVTQTPRYLIKTRGQQVTLSCSPISGHRSVSWYQQTPGQGLQFLFEYFSETQRNKGNFPGRFSGRQFSNSRSEMNVSTLELGDSALYLCASSSGTSGAYEQYFGPGTRLTVT.

As concerns this clone: The same CDR3 arises from other DNA sequences in this sample as well. The rearrangement joins TRBV5-1 to TRBJ1-3; weak D call: TRBD1 (5 bases). Per the germline V gene, CDR1 is SGHRS and CDR2 is YFSETQ. The length of the CDR3 is 14 residues. V shed 4 bases and J shed 4 bases, with 12 bases lying between them. The CDR3 nucleotides read TGCGCCAGCAGCCTCCTAGGGGCGGGAAACACCATATATTTT. It yields the protein CASSLLGAGNTIYF.

The genes are TRBV19 and TRBJ2-1, with TRBD2 identical over 14 bases. The J segment lost 4 bases and the V segment lost 5 bases, leaving 7 bases of the junction unmatched. Germline CDR1 reads LNHDA; CDR2 reads SQIVND (reference sequence). This CDR3 is built from 17 residues. CDR3 in DNA: TGTGCCAGTAGTCTGGGACTAGCGGGAGTAGGTTACAATGAGCAGTTCTTC. Translated: CASSLGLAGVGYNEQFF.

The chain is built from TRBV7-2 and TRBJ2-2; D is undetermined. The CDR3 extends over 14 amino acids. Germline CDR1 is SGHTA and CDR2 is FQGNSA. Trimming took off 0 bases at V and 7 bases at J, with 9 bases between the two ends. The CDR3 protein is CASSLALGGGELFF. The CDR3, as DNA: TGTGCCAGCAGCTTAGCTCTAGGCGGCGGGGAGCTGTTTTTT.

This clone was observed a handful of times. This sequence joins TRBV19 and TRBJ1-5; TRBD1 might be the D (6 bases). CDR1 is LNHDA and CDR2 is SQIVND in the germline V gene (reference sequence). V lost 10 bases, J lost 3 bases, and 22 bases lay in between. This CDR3 contains 16 residues. The CDR3 here is CATNNAGTQSNQPQHF. CDR3 coding DNA: TGTGCCACCAACAATGCCGGGACACAGTCCAATCAGCCCCAGCATTTT.

The chain has TRBV12-3 or TRBV12-4 and TRBJ1-6; possible D gene TRBD1, 5 bases. The V end lost 6 bases, the J end lost 7 bases, and 10 bases lay between the germline ends. This CDR3 is built from 13 residues. CDR3 sequence reads: CASSSGVNSPLHF. In DNA form, the CDR3 reads TGTGCCAGCAGCTCGGGGGTAAATTCACCCCTCCACTTT.

V usage is TRBV11-3 and J usage is TRBJ2-7; maybe TRBD1 (6 bases). The CDR3 is 15 residues long. Looked up from germline, CDR1 is SGHNT and CDR2 is YENEEA. V shed 5 bases and J shed 0 bases, with 14 bases lying between them. The CDR3 here is CASSPYDRSSYEQYF. The CDR3 coding sequence is TGTGCCAGCAGCCCCTATGACAGGAGCTCCTACGAGCAGTACTTC.

The V call is TRBV29-1, the J call TRBJ2-7; perhaps TRBD2 as D (6 bases). Per germline, CDR1 SQVTM and CDR2 ANQGSEA. This CDR3 region has 14 residues. The V end lost 6 bases, the J end lost 1 base, and 16 bases lay between the germline ends. The chain's CDR3 is CSVGGGGSSYEQYF. CDR3 nucleotide sequence: TGCAGCGTGGGGGGTGGAGGGAGTTCCTACGAGCAGTACTTC.

The chain carries TRBV28 and TRBJ2-3, with a possible D match to TRBD1 (6 bases). Between the trimmed V and J ends, which lost 5 bases and 4 bases, there was a span of 10 bases. This CDR3 is built from 13 residues. Looked up from germline, CDR1 is MDHEN and CDR2 is SYDVKM. CDR3 region: CASSGDTSDTQYF. The CDR3 DNA reads as TGTGCCAGCAGTGGGGACACTTCAGATACGCAGTATTTT. Together with reference TRBV28 and TRBJ2-3, the CDR3 gives the full variable domain: DVKVTQSSRYLVKRTGEKVFLECVQDMDHENMFWYRQDPGLGLRLIYFSYDVKMKEKGDIPEGYSVSREKKERFSLILESASTNQTSMYLCASSGDTSDTQYFGPGTRLTVL.